A single sample is the source of the 19 T cell receptor beta chains below, sequenced in a study of blood T cell repertoires in COVID-19 (dated by TCRdb to 2018 to 2021). The receptor library was made with the immunoSEQ multiplex PCR assay. Sourced from immuneACCESS, this table was stored by TCRdb with only in-frame sequences that have V and J called. A share of the clones is absent; for the studies checked, an unresolved V gene accounts for under half, and the remainder has no known explanation. The sample table contains roughly 100,000 clones; only one count was recorded for 84% of them. The ten largest clones capture approximately 26% of the sample. The sequenced sample was peripheral blood. The receptors were gathered from a man in his sixties with acute or convalescent COVID-19.

The chain has TRBV5-5 and TRBJ1-1; no firm D call. The V gene lost 0 bases and the J gene lost 3 bases, with 6 bases spanning the gap. The CDR3 has 13 residues. CDR1 is SGHKS and CDR2 is YYEKEE in the germline V gene (reference sequence). CDR3 residues: CASSLVPDTEAFF. The CDR3 nucleotides are TGTGCCAGCAGCTTGGTGCCAGACACTGAAGCTTTCTTT.

A few counts support this clone. The chain recombines TRBV29-1 with TRBJ1-1; D unclear. Trimming stripped 1 base from V and 6 bases from J, with 9 bases between. Germline V gene data show CDR1 as SQVTM and CDR2 as ANQGSEA. The CDR3 sequence is 12 residues long. CDR3 coding DNA: TGCAGCGTTGAAGGGGAGGAACCTGAAGCTTTCTTT. Residues: CSVEGEEPEAFF.

This clone was seen repeatedly, ten times or more. The rearrangement joins TRBV24-1 to TRBJ2-5; TRBD2 aligns across 9 bases. Germline CDR1 KGHDR, CDR2 SFDVKD. CDR3 size: 17 residues. The V segment lost 4 bases and the J segment 6 bases; nucleotides outside the gene matches: 14. The CDR3: CATSDRSLAGLSQTQYF. The CDR3 DNA follows: TGTGCCACCAGTGACCGTTCACTAGCGGGCCTCTCCCAGACCCAGTACTTC.

The genes are TRBV5-6 and TRBJ2-2; TRBD1 matches 10 bases. The germline V gene encodes CDR1 SGHDT and CDR2 YYEEEE. V shed 4 bases, J shed 6 bases, and the junction held 6 bases outside the gene matches. There are 15 residues in the CDR3. This CDR3 reads CASSLRTGGAGELFF. CDR3 coding DNA: TGTGCCAGCAGCCTGAGGACAGGGGGGGCCGGGGAGCTGTTTTTT.

The rearrangement joins TRBV28 to TRBJ2-1; 12 bases align to TRBD2. Germline loops: CDR1 MDHEN, CDR2 SYDVKM. This CDR3 region has 17 residues. The J segment lost 8 bases and the V segment lost 6 bases, leaving 14 bases of the junction unmatched. This chain's CDR3 is CASSYRTSGIPRHEQFF. CDR3 DNA: TGTGCCAGCAGCTATCGGACTAGCGGGATTCCCCGCCATGAGCAGTTCTTC.

In this sample, this clone turned up once. In nucleotides, the CDR3 is TGCGCCAGCAGCCTGAAGCATGAGCAGTTCTTC. This sequence encodes CASSLKHEQFF. V gene TRBV5-1 combines with J gene TRBJ2-1; D remains unclear. The CDR3 runs 11 residues. The V and J ends lost 4 bases and 8 bases respectively, with 7 bases between them. Germline V gene lookup returns CDR1 SGHRS and CDR2 YFSETQ.

The chain employs TRBV28 and TRBJ2-7, with TRBD1 matching 7 bases. V lost 4 bases to trimming and J lost 2 bases; unmatched junction nucleotides: 11. The germline V gene has CDR1 MDHEN and CDR2 SYDVKM. The CDR3 is 16 residues long. The DNA of the CDR3 is TGTGCCAGCAGTTCGGTCGGGACAGTAGACCCCTACGAGCAGTACTTC. Its translation: CASSSVGTVDPYEQYF.

This clone has only one observation. The V and J genes are TRBV5-1 and TRBJ2-5; 7 nucleotides align to TRBD2. The CDR3 covers 13 residues. From germline, CDR1 is SGHRS and CDR2 YFSETQ. With V trimmed by 4 bases and J by 5 bases, 5 bases remained unmatched. CDR3 nucleotides: TGCGCCAGCAGCGTCCGGGACTATGAGACCCAGTACTTC. As protein: CASSVRDYETQYF.

The chain joins TRBV27 to TRBJ1-3, with D perhaps matching TRBD1 (6 bases). Germline loops: CDR1 MNHEY, CDR2 SMNVEV (reference sequence). The germline V and J ends were trimmed by 2 bases and 0 bases, with 8 bases remaining between them. The CDR3 runs 15 residues. DNA of the CDR3: TGTGCCAGCAGTTTAACAGGGTCCTCTGGAAACACCATATATTTT. It yields the protein CASSLTGSSGNTIYF.

Note on this clone: This specimen includes other DNA sequences encoding the same CDR3. The rearrangement uses TRBV5-1 and TRBJ2-2; 8 bases fit TRBD1. CDR3 length: 14 amino acids. Germline lookup yields CDR1 SGHRS and CDR2 YFSETQ. Losses at the gene ends were 0 bases for V and 6 bases for J; bases not matched to a gene: 1. CDR3 sequence (DNA): TGCGCCAGCAGCTTGGACAGGGGGTCCGGGGAGCTGTTTTTT. Amino acid sequence: CASSLDRGSGELFF.

The chain combines TRBV20-1 with TRBJ1-6; D ambiguous. Deletions cut 4 bases from V and 10 bases from J, with 8 bases between. Germline V gives CDR1 DFQATT, CDR2 SNEGSKA (reference sequence). The CDR3 sequence is 11 residues long. The CDR3 spells CSAKGGSPLHF. The CDR3 DNA reads as TGCAGTGCTAAAGGAGGGTCACCCCTCCACTTT.

V and J are TRBV3-1 (or the pseudogene TRBV3-2) and TRBJ2-7; TRBD1 might be the D (6 bases). Germline CDR1 and CDR2: LGHDT and YNNKEL (reference sequence). Deletions cut 2 bases from V and 6 bases from J, with 8 bases between. This CDR3 comprises 12 residues. DNA of the CDR3: TGTGCCAGCAGCCAATCGGACAGCGAGCAGTACTTC. The encoded protein is CASSQSDSEQYF.

J is TRBJ1-1 and V is TRBV19; D gene uncertain. In germline, CDR1 is LNHDA, CDR2 SQIVND (reference sequence). Trimming took off 5 bases at V and 1 base at J, with 8 bases between the two ends. CDR3 length: 13 residues. The CDR3 DNA is TGTGCCAGTAGTTCTACCCAGAACACTGAAGCTTTCTTT. This translates into CASSSTQNTEAFF.

This clone has only one observation. The genes are TRBV3-1 (or the pseudogene TRBV3-2) and TRBJ2-4; 13 bases line up with TRBD2. Per the germline V gene, CDR1 is LGHDT and CDR2 is YNNKEL (reference sequence). J gave up 4 bases and V 0 bases, and 9 bases lay outside the gene matches. The CDR3 totals 19 residues. The CDR3 region has the DNA TGTGCCAGCAGCCAAGAATGGACTAGCGGGAGAACGGGGAAAAACATTCAGTACTTC. Protein product: CASSQEWTSGRTGKNIQYF.

The V and J genes are TRBV6-5 and TRBJ2-3; weak D call: TRBD1 (6 bases). The V and J ends lost 2 bases and 2 bases respectively, with 8 bases between them. The CDR3 loop spans 14 amino acids. Germline V gene sequence: CDR1 MNHEY, CDR2 SVGAGI. This CDR3 is CASSYRTATDTQYF. The CDR3 DNA follows: TGTGCCAGCAGTTACCGGACAGCCACAGATACGCAGTATTTT.

This sequence joins TRBV7-9 and TRBJ2-2, with D hard to call. V was pared by 7 bases and J by 6 bases, with 15 bases between. CDR3 length: 14 residues. CDR1 and CDR2 (germline): SEHNR, FQNEAQ (reference sequence). The CDR3 loop is CASTLRLVAGELFF. CDR3 DNA sequence: TGTGCCAGCACCCTTCGACTCGTCGCCGGGGAGCTGTTTTTT.

The CDR3, as DNA: TGTGCCAGCAGGGGTCACCCGGGACAGGGGGAGAGCTACGAGCAGTACTTC. It encodes CASRGHPGQGESYEQYF. The rearrangement links TRBV11-2 to TRBJ2-7; 11 nucleotides match TRBD1. Losses at the gene ends were 6 bases for V and 3 bases for J; bases not matched to a gene: 13. CDR3 length: 17 amino acids. Germline V gene sequence: CDR1 SGHAT, CDR2 FQNNGV.

This chain joins TRBV20-1 and TRBJ2-3, with D uncertain. The CDR3 sequence is 11 residues long. Germline V gene data show CDR1 as DFQATT and CDR2 as SNEGSKA (reference sequence). Trimming took off 5 bases at V and 6 bases at J, with 9 bases between the two ends. The CDR3 bases are TGCAGTGCTCGGATGGGCGATACGCAGTATTTT. The encoded protein is CSARMGDTQYF.

CDR3 residues: CASSVASGRDMDEQYV. CDR3 coding DNA: TGTGCCAGCAGCGTTGCTAGCGGGAGGGACATGGACGAGCAGTACGTC. This chain uses TRBV7-4 with TRBJ2-7, with TRBD2 identical over 12 bases. CDR1 and CDR2 from the germline V gene are SGHVT and SQSDAQ. J was trimmed by 5 bases and V by 5 bases; bases with no gene match: 10. The CDR3 loop spans 16 amino acids.